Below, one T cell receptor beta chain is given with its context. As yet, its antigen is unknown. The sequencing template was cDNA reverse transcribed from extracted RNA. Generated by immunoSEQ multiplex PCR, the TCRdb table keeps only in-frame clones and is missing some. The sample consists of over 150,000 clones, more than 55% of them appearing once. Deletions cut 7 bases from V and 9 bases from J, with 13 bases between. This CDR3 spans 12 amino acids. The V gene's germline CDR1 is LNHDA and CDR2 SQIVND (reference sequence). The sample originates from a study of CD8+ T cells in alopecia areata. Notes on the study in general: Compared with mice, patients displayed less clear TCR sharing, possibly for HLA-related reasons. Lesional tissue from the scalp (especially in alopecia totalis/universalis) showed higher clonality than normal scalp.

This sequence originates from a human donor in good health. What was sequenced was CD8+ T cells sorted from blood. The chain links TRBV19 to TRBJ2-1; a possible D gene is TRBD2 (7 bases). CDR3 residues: CASTTGGSEQFF. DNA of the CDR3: TGTGCCAGTACTACGGGGGGCTCTGAGCAGTTCTTC. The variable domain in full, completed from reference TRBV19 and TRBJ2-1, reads DGGITQSPKYLFRKEGQNVTLSCEQNLNHDAMYWYRQDPGQGLRLIYYSQIVNDFQKGDIAEGYSVSREKKESFPLTVTSAQKNPTAFYLCASTTGGSEQFFGPGTRLTVL.